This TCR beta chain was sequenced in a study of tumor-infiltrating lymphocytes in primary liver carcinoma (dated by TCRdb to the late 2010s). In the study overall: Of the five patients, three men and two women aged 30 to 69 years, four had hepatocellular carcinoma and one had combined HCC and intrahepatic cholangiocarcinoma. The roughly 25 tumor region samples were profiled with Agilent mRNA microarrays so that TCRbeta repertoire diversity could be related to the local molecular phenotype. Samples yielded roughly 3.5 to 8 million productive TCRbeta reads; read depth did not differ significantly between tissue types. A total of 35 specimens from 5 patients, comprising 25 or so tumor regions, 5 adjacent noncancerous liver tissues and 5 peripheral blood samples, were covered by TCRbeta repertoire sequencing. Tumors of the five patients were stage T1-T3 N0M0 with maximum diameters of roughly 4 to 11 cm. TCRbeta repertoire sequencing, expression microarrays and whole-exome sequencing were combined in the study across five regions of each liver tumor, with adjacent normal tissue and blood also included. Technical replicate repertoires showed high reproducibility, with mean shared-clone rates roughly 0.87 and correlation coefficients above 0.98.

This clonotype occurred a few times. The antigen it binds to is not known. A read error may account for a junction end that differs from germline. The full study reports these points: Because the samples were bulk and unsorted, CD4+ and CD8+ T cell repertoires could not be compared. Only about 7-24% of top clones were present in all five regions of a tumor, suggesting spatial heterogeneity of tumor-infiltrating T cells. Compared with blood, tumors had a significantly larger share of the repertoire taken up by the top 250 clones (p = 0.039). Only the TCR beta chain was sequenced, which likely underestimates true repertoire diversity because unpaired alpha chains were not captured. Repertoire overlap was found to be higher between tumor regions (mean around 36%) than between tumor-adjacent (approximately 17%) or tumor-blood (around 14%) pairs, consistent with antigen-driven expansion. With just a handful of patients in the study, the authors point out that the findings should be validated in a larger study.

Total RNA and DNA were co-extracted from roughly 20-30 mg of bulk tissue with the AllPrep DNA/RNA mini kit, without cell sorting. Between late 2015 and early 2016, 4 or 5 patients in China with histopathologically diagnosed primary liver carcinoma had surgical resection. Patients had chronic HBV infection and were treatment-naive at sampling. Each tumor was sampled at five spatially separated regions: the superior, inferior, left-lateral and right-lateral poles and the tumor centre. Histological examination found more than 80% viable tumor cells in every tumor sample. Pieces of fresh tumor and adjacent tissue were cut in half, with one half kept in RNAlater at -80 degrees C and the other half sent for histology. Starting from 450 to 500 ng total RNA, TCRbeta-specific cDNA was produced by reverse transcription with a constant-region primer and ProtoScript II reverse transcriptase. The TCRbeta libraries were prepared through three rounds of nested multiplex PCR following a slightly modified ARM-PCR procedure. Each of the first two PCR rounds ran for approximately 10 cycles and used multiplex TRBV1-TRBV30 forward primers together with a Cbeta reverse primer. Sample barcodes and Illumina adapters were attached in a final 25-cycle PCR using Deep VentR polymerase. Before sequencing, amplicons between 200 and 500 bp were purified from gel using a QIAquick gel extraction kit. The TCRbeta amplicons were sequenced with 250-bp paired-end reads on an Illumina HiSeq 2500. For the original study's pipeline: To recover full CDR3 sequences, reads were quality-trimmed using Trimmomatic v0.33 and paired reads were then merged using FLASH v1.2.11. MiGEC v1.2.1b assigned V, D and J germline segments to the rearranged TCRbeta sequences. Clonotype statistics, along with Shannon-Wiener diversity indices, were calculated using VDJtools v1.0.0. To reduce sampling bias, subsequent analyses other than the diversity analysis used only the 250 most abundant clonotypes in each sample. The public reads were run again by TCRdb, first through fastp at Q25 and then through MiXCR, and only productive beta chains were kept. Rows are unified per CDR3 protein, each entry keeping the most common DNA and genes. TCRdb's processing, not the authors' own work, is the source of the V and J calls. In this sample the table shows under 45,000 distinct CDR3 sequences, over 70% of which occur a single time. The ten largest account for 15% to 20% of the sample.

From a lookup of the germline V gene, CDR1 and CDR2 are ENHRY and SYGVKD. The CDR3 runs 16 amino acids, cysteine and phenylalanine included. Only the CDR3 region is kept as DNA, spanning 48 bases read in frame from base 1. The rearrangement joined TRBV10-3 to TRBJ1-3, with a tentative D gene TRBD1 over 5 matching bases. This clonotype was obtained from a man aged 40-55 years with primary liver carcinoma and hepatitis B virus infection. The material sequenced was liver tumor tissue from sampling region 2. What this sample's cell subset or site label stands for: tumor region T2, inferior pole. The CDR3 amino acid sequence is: CAMTNRGTTSGNTLYF. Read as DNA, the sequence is TGTGCCATGACAAACCGGGGCACCACCTCTGGAAACACCTTATATTTT.